The T cell receptor (beta chain) described here comes from a study of cytomegalovirus exposure and HLA in healthy donors. PCR involved 60 Vbeta and 13 Jbeta primers. The data were produced by immunoSEQ multiplex PCR, yet TCRdb's version contains in-frame clones alone and is incomplete. The sample contains 110,000 to 150,000 clones, 70% to 80% of which appear only once. This CDR3 contains 18 residues. V was cut by 2 bases and J by 0 bases, with 17 bases left in between. CDR1 is WNHNN and CDR2 is SYGVQD in the germline V gene (reference sequence). The rearrangement joins TRBV10-1 to TRBJ1-3, with no clear D. The clonotype was recovered from a man aged 18 to 35 in good health and CMV-seronegative. Sequencing used PBMCs. CDR3 nucleotides: TGCGCCAGCAGTGAGCGGGGTTGGGCAACGAACTCTGGAAACACCATATATTTT. Translation: CASSERGWATNSGNTIYF.